These 4 T cell receptor beta chains came from one sample sequenced in a study of blood T cell repertoires in COVID-19. Sequencing was performed with immunoSEQ multiplex PCR; in TCRdb, only in-frame clones are kept and a portion is missing. The sample has roughly 300,000 clones; approximately 88% are singletons. Sequenced material: peripheral blood. These receptors all stem from a human donor with COVID-19, enrolled during active disease. The donor label of this sample is uncertain.

In its sample, this clone was seen once. The rearrangement links TRBV27 to TRBJ1-3; 7 bases agree with TRBD1. This CDR3 comprises 16 residues. The germline CDR1 and CDR2 sequences are MNHEY and SMNVEV (reference sequence). V trimming: 5 bases; J trimming: 3 bases; junction bases outside the gene matches: 10. The CDR3 spells CASSPGSRTGGNTIYF. The CDR3 nucleotides are TGTGCCAGCAGTCCAGGGAGCCGGACAGGTGGAAACACCATATATTTT.

The V and J genes are TRBV7-2 and TRBJ1-5, with TRBD1 as a possible D gene (5 bases). Germline V gene sequence: CDR1 SGHTA, CDR2 FQGNSA. The CDR3 is 14 amino acids. With 6 bases removed from V and 7 bases from J, the gap between germline ends came to 16 bases. The CDR3 DNA is TGTGCCAGCAGTTTGGGGCCCACCGGCCAGCCCCAGCATTTT. It yields the protein CASSLGPTGQPQHF.

V usage is TRBV28 and J usage is TRBJ2-2, with TRBD2 matching over 8 bases. Germline V gene lookup returns CDR1 MDHEN and CDR2 SYDVKM. V shed 8 bases and J 6 bases; nucleotides not matched to a gene: 2. The CDR3 runs to 12 residues. The CDR3 sequence is CASGAGAGELFF. The CDR3 nucleotides are TGTGCCAGCGGAGCGGGGGCCGGGGAGCTGTTTTTT. Based on the CDR3 plus reference TRBV28 and TRBJ2-2, the full variable domain is DVKVTQSSRYLVKRTGEKVFLECVQDMDHENMFWYRQDPGLGLRLIYFSYDVKMKEKGDIPEGYSVSREKKERFSLILESASTNQTSMYLCASGAGAGELFFGEGSRLTVL.

The chain recombines TRBV6-5 with TRBJ2-3, with 9 bases lining up with TRBD1. With 7 bases clipped from V and 5 bases from J, the junction kept 10 bases outside the gene matches. The CDR3 spans 15 residues. Per germline, CDR1 MNHEY and CDR2 SVGAGI. As DNA, the CDR3 is TGTGCCAGCAATATACAGGGGGCGGCCCAAGATACGCAGTATTTT. Translating it yields CASNIQGAAQDTQYF.